This T cell receptor (beta chain) was identified during a study of T cell repertoires in cytomegalovirus infection (dated by TCRdb to about 2019). Regarding the complete study: Peptide stimulations targeted recently identified HLA-C-restricted CMV epitopes, whose presentation resists viral immunomodulation, together with well-studied HLA-B-restricted epitopes. Because public TCR beta signatures pointed to carriage of CMV infection together with the matching HLA type, the HLA type of each donor mattered for the analysis. Broad study findings and their caveats: The ex vivo response was dominated by HLA-C-restricted CMV-specific TCR beta clonotypes, and the single most frequent clonotype in two of eight donors was supplied by these HLA-C-restricted clonotypes. In both this cohort and an independent roughly 400-donor cohort, the cumulative frequency of public TCR beta family members distinguished carriers of CMV infection plus the relevant HLA type.

V is clipped by 5 bases and J by 8 bases, and the sequence between their germline boundaries is 19 bases long. CDR1 MNHNS and CDR2 SASEGT are derived from the germline V gene. The CDR3 runs 15 residues from the cysteine to the phenylalanine. Only the CDR3 DNA stays, 45 bases, in frame from base 1. The treatment or condition label for this specimen denotes: in vitro stimulation with specific CMV peptide epitopes to enrich CMV-specific T cells. Concerning this clonotype itself: It has no known antigen specificity. One base away there is no much larger clone; base qualities are not given.

TCRdb names Illumina HiSeq 1500 as the instrument used. TCRdb trimmed the raw reads at Q25, called clones with MiXCR and kept productive beta chains. A single entry per CDR3 protein holds the most common genes and DNA from its merged rows. The sample table shows approximately 390,000 distinct CDR3 sequences, and nearly 35% are seen once. The ten top clones hold around an eighth of the sample. Recombination linked TRBV6-1 to TRBJ2-1; TRBD2 is a possible D gene, resting on 6 matching bases. Sequencing was performed on cultured PBMCs, taken from culture after CMV antigen stimulation. The sequence was obtained from a human donor in good health (CMV status not recorded). Some clones in this sample may be carry-over from other donors' samples. CDR3 region: CASSRDRENVDEQFF. The sequenced DNA is TGTGCCAGCAGTAGGGATCGGGAGAATGTCGATGAGCAGTTCTTC.